This section outlines one T cell receptor (beta chain) sequence together with its context. Authors' data handling: Reference gene primer amplification gave nucleated cell count estimates. Clones were sequenced by immunoSEQ multiplex PCR, and TCRdb holds only the in-frame ones, with some missing. Clone size and V and J calls were adopted from that table, with D and trimming inferred from the DNA. The sample yields about 240,000 clones, 87% seen once. This entry is derived from a study of blood T cell repertoires in COVID-19. About the research overall: Samples came from the United States, Italy and Spain, spanning acute and convalescent COVID-19. The cDNA or gDNA used as material had been derived from T cells, B-cell-depleted T cells, or PBMCs.

Sample: peripheral blood. This sequence was found in a man in his sixties who had recovered from COVID-19.

In DNA form, the CDR3 reads TGTGCCAGCAGCCCAGGACTACCCACAGATACGCAGTATTTT. Its protein product is CASSPGLPTDTQYF. This rearrangement joins TRBV7-7 to TRBJ2-3; a weak D match, TRBD2 (6 bases). The ends were cut back, 5 bases at V and 2 bases at J, with 11 bases in the middle. Germline CDR1 is SSHAT and CDR2 is FNYEAQ (reference sequence). This CDR3 comprises 14 residues. Combining the CDR3 with reference TRBV7-7 and TRBJ2-3 gives the whole variable domain GAGVSQSPRYKVTKRGQDVTLRCDPISSHATLYWYQQALGQGPEFLTYFNYEAQPDKSGLPSDRFSAERPEGSISTLTIQRTEQRDSAMYRCASSPGLPTDTQYFGPGTRLTVL.